Following are 5 T cell receptor beta chains from one sample sequenced in a study of cytomegalovirus exposure and HLA in healthy donors. 60 Vbeta and 13 Jbeta primers were used in PCR. Clones were read by immunoSEQ multiplex PCR, and TCRdb kept only the in-frame ones, dropping some. The sample has roughly 70,000 clones; around two thirds are singletons. Input material: PBMCs. These receptors came from a human donor in good health.

The genes are TRBV28 and TRBJ1-5; tentatively, D is TRBD1 (5 bases). This CDR3 region has 14 residues. V lost 6 bases to trimming and J lost 3 bases, with 12 bases between them. CDR1 is MDHEN, CDR2 SYDVKM, per germline. Here the CDR3 reads CASSQKTVNQPQHF. CDR3 sequence (DNA): TGTGCCAGCAGCCAGAAGACAGTCAATCAGCCCCAGCATTTT.

The chain combines TRBV27 with TRBJ2-3; 11 bases map to TRBD2. CDR1 is MNHEY, CDR2 SMNVEV, per germline (reference sequence). The length of the CDR3 is 17 residues. V lost 8 bases and J lost 0; bases outside the gene matches: 10. The CDR3: CASGYRLAGSSTDTQYF. CDR3 coding DNA: TGTGCCAGCGGATACCGACTAGCGGGGTCTAGCACAGATACGCAGTATTTT.

This clone appeared a few times. This chain links TRBV14 with TRBJ2-3, with 8 bases lining up with TRBD1. V dropped 0 bases and J dropped 7; count of bases not matched to a gene: 3. CDR1 is SGHDN and CDR2 is FVKESK in the germline V gene. This CDR3 contains 14 residues. The CDR3 nucleotides are TGTGCCAGCAGCCAAGACAGGGGGCCATATACGCAGTATTTT. This gives the protein CASSQDRGPYTQYF.

The chain joins TRBV30 to TRBJ1-4, with D unresolved. Trimming shortened V by 0 bases and J by 4 bases, and 6 bases separated the two germline ends. Germline V gives CDR1 GTSNPN, CDR2 SVGIG (reference sequence). The CDR3 contains 13 residues. The CDR3 region has the DNA TGTGCCTGGAGTGTAGTAGTTAATGAAAAACTGTTTTTT. Encoded protein: CAWSVVVNEKLFF. Variable domain in full (rest from reference TRBV30 and TRBJ1-4): SQTIHQWPATLVQPVGSPLSLECTVEGTSNPNLYWYRQAAGRGLQLLFYSVGIGQISSEVPQNLSASRPQDRQFILSSKKLLLSDSGFYLCAWSVVVNEKLFFGSGTQLSVL.

The genes are TRBV7-8 and TRBJ2-7, with TRBD2 identical over 14 bases. Germline assignment: CDR1 SGHVS and CDR2 FQNEAQ. Trimming removed 5 bases from V and 4 bases from J; junction bases left unmatched: 4. The CDR3 covers 15 residues. The CDR3 spells CASSLGLAGGYEQYF. The CDR3 nucleotides read TGTGCCAGCAGCCTCGGACTAGCGGGAGGATACGAGCAGTACTTC.